The clone carrying this T cell receptor (beta chain) was seen only a few times. These data come from a study of T cells in Graves' hyperthyroidism and ophthalmopathy. From RNA transcripts, TCR beta CDR3 regions were amplified. Primed by the HTBI set, a first-round RT-PCR was run on the TCR CDR3. One entry per CDR3 protein results from TCRdb running MiXCR on the multiplex PCR reads. The sample lists 700,000 to 850,000 distinct CDR3 sequences; just over 35% were seen once. V was clipped by 8 bases and J by 6 bases, with 13 bases between them. The CDR3 totals 12 residues. The V gene's germline CDR1 is WSHSY and CDR2 SAAADI.

The chain carries TRBV10-2 and TRBJ1-1, with no clear D. This receptor was taken from a woman aged 40 to 55 with Graves' hyperthyroidism. The source material was blood. CDR3 loop: CASLNERAEAFF. In nucleotides, the CDR3 is TGCGCCAGCCTTAATGAGAGGGCTGAAGCTTTCTTT.